The 18 T cell receptor beta chains in this list originate from one sample, sequenced in a study of T cell responses to AZD1222 COVID-19 vaccine. Produced via immunoSEQ multiplex PCR; TCRdb's table is partial and in-frame only. The data hold some 81,000 clones, with about 82% observed a single time. Specimen: peripheral blood, collected 28 days after the second AZD1222 dose. Every receptor here comes from an adult who received the AZD1222 COVID-19 vaccine.

The V call is TRBV6-6, the J call TRBJ2-5; 7 bases align to TRBD2. Germline CDR1 MNHNY, CDR2 SVGAGI (reference sequence). The J segment lost 4 bases and the V segment lost 2 bases, leaving 4 bases of the junction unmatched. CDR3 length: 14 amino acids. Here the CDR3 DNA reads TGTGCCAGCAGTTACCCGACGGGGGGAGAGACCCAGTACTTC. Translating it yields CASSYPTGGETQYF.

The CDR3: CASSRQGGTGTEAFF. CDR3 coding DNA: TGTGCCAGCAGCCGACAGGGAGGGACGGGAACTGAAGCTTTCTTT. V usage is TRBV7-6 and J usage is TRBJ1-1; the match to TRBD1 covers 7 bases. Per germline, CDR1 SGHVS and CDR2 FNYEAQ. The CDR3 loop spans 15 amino acids. J was trimmed by 5 bases and V by 5 bases; bases with no gene match: 11.

The chain carries TRBV18 and TRBJ2-7; the match to TRBD1 covers 9 bases. Germline-derived CDR1 and CDR2 are KGHSH and LQKENI. V was clipped by 6 bases and J by 5 bases; unmatched bases: 20. The CDR3 length is 18 residues. In nucleotides, the CDR3 is TGTGCCAGCTCCCCTGGACCCGGTGCTGGACAGGGGATTCACGAGCAGTACTTC. Translation gives CASSPGPGAGQGIHEQYF. Drawing the rest from reference TRBV18 and TRBJ2-7, the complete variable domain is NAGVMQNPRHLVRRRGQEARLRCSPMKGHSHVYWYRQLPEEGLKFMVYLQKENIIDESGMPKERFSAEFPKEGPSILRIQQVVRGDSAAYFCASSPGPGAGQGIHEQYFGPGTRLTVT.

The chain recombines TRBV5-1 with TRBJ2-7, with a weak D call TRBD1 (5 bases). The CDR3 length is 13 residues. Germline CDR1 and CDR2: SGHRS and YFSETQ. V lost 3 bases to trimming and J lost 2 bases, with 9 bases between them. CDR3 DNA sequence: TGCGCCAGCAGCTCTTCAGGGACCTACGAGCAGTACTTC. Translating gives CASSSSGTYEQYF.

V gene TRBV19 combines with J gene TRBJ1-5, with a tentative D call TRBD1 (5 bases). Germline lookup yields CDR1 LNHDA and CDR2 SQIVND (reference sequence). V was trimmed by 8 bases and J by 4 bases, leaving 15 bases between them. The CDR3 is 14 amino acids. CDR3 residues: CASAPQADNQPQHF. The CDR3, as DNA: TGTGCCAGTGCCCCACAGGCAGATAATCAGCCCCAGCATTTT.

This clone was found once. This sequence joins TRBV10-2 and TRBJ2-3, with 12 nucleotides matching TRBD2. CDR3 size: 13 residues. The V gene's germline CDR1 is WSHSY and CDR2 SAAADI. V shed 7 bases, J shed 6 bases, and the junction held 2 bases outside the gene matches. The CDR3 here is CASTLAGGDTQYF. The CDR3 DNA sequence: TGCGCCAGCACCCTAGCGGGGGGGGATACGCAGTATTTT.

The chain has TRBV3-1 (or the pseudogene TRBV3-2) and TRBJ2-1, with a weak D call TRBD1 (5 bases). CDR1 is LGHDT and CDR2 is YNNKEL in the germline V gene (reference sequence). The CDR3 spans 15 residues. Trimming shortened V by 4 bases and J by 0 bases, and 10 bases separated the two germline ends. In nucleotides, the CDR3 is TGTGCCAGCAGCCGGAAGGGGCTCTCCTACAATGAGCAGTTCTTC. Its translation: CASSRKGLSYNEQFF.

The V and J genes are TRBV5-1 and TRBJ2-1; possible D gene TRBD1, 6 bases. The ends were cut back, 4 bases at V and 15 bases at J, with 20 bases in the middle. The germline V gene has CDR1 SGHRS and CDR2 YFSETQ. This CDR3 is built from 13 residues. Here the CDR3 DNA reads TGCGCCAGCAGCCAAATCGGTCTGGGACATCGGTTCTTC. Residues: CASSQIGLGHRFF. The full variable domain, completed using reference TRBV5-1 and TRBJ2-1, is KAGVTQTPRYLIKTRGQQVTLSCSPISGHRSVSWYQQTPGQGLQFLFEYFSETQRNKGNFPGRFSGRQFSNSRSEMNVSTLELGDSALYLCASSQIGLGHRFFGPGTRLTVL.

The chain couples TRBV27 to TRBJ2-7, with 13 positions matching TRBD2. This CDR3 has 16 residues. From germline, CDR1 is MNHEY and CDR2 SMNVEV (reference sequence). The J segment lost 0 bases and the V segment lost 10 bases, leaving 9 bases of the junction unmatched. The CDR3 DNA reads TGTGCCACCAGACTAGCGGGGGGCTTGGCCTCCTACGAGCAGTACTTC. Translating gives CATRLAGGLASYEQYF.

The CDR3: CASSLSTWNTEAFF. DNA of the CDR3: TGTGCCAGCAGCTTAAGTACTTGGAACACTGAAGCTTTCTTT. The gene calls are TRBV11-2 and TRBJ1-1; D remains ambiguous. Germline CDR1 reads SGHAT; CDR2 reads FQNNGV. The CDR3 is made up of 14 amino acids. V lost 2 bases and J 1 base, leaving 8 bases between the germline ends.

The V call is TRBV19, the J call TRBJ1-1, with 8 bases matching TRBD1. The CDR3 runs to 16 residues. Trimming cost V 5 bases and J 1 base; bases outside gene matches: 9. Per the germline V gene, CDR1 is LNHDA and CDR2 is SQIVND (reference sequence). CDR3 sequence: CASSRWRQGTNTEAFF. The CDR3 nucleotides are TGTGCCAGTAGTCGGTGGAGACAGGGGACGAACACTGAAGCTTTCTTT.

The rearrangement uses TRBV6-5 and TRBJ1-6; D may be TRBD1 (5 bases). Looked up from germline, CDR1 is MNHEY and CDR2 is SVGAGI. V was clipped by 7 bases and J by 7 bases, with 14 bases between them. This CDR3 is 14 amino acids long. CDR3 sequence reads: CASTPTGNNSPLHF. The CDR3 region has the DNA TGTGCCAGCACACCCACAGGAAACAATTCACCCCTCCACTTT.

The J gene is TRBJ1-4, the V gene TRBV28, with D hard to call. This CDR3 contains 16 residues. Per germline, CDR1 MDHEN and CDR2 SYDVKM. V gave up 8 bases and J gave up 0 bases, with 16 bases separating them. CDR3: CASPPTPGATNEKLFF. The CDR3 bases are TGTGCCAGCCCTCCGACCCCAGGTGCAACTAATGAAAAACTGTTTTTT.

This clone is a singleton in its sample. This chain's CDR3 is CASSPDSNQPQHF. Written as DNA, the CDR3 is TGTGCCAGCAGCCCCGATTCGAATCAGCCCCAGCATTTT. The chain has TRBV7-2 and TRBJ1-5, with D hard to call. V dropped 5 bases and J dropped 4 bases, with 9 bases sitting between them. Germline V gene lookup returns CDR1 SGHTA and CDR2 FQGNSA. The CDR3 is made up of 13 amino acids.

The chain has TRBV27 and TRBJ1-1; no definite D call. The CDR3 extends over 16 amino acids. Between the trimmed V and J ends, which lost 5 bases and 0 bases, there was a span of 16 bases. Germline V gene data show CDR1 as MNHEY and CDR2 as SMNVEV (reference sequence). CDR3 region: CASSLRSFGMNTEAFF. The CDR3 DNA sequence: TGTGCCAGCAGTCTACGGTCCTTTGGCATGAACACTGAAGCTTTCTTT.

The chain uses TRBV7-8 and TRBJ2-7, with D tentatively TRBD1 or TRBD2 (5 bases each). V lost 2 bases and J 0 bases, leaving 11 bases between the germline ends. CDR1 is SGHVS, CDR2 FQNEAQ, per germline. There are 15 residues in the CDR3. The CDR3 here is CASSLSMGTSYEQYF. Here the CDR3 DNA reads TGTGCCAGCAGCTTATCAATGGGGACCTCCTACGAGCAGTACTTC.

For the CDR3, the DNA is TGTGCCAGCAGCCTAGGTACAGTCGTTAGCTATGGCTACACCTTC. Its protein product is CASSLGTVVSYGYTF. The V and J genes are TRBV7-9 and TRBJ1-2; D gene ambiguous. The CDR3 extends over 15 amino acids. Germline-derived CDR1 and CDR2 are SEHNR and FQNEAQ (reference sequence). V gave up 5 bases and J gave up 4 bases, with 17 bases separating them.

The sample holds one count of this clone. The rearrangement links TRBV14 to TRBJ1-3; D is uncertain. The CDR3 covers 15 residues. CDR1 is SGHDN, CDR2 FVKESK, per germline. The ends were cut back, 4 bases at V and 4 bases at J, with 14 bases in the middle. DNA for the CDR3: TGTGCCAGCAGCCCCCTTCAGACCGTCGGAAACACCATATATTTT. Its translation: CASSPLQTVGNTIYF.